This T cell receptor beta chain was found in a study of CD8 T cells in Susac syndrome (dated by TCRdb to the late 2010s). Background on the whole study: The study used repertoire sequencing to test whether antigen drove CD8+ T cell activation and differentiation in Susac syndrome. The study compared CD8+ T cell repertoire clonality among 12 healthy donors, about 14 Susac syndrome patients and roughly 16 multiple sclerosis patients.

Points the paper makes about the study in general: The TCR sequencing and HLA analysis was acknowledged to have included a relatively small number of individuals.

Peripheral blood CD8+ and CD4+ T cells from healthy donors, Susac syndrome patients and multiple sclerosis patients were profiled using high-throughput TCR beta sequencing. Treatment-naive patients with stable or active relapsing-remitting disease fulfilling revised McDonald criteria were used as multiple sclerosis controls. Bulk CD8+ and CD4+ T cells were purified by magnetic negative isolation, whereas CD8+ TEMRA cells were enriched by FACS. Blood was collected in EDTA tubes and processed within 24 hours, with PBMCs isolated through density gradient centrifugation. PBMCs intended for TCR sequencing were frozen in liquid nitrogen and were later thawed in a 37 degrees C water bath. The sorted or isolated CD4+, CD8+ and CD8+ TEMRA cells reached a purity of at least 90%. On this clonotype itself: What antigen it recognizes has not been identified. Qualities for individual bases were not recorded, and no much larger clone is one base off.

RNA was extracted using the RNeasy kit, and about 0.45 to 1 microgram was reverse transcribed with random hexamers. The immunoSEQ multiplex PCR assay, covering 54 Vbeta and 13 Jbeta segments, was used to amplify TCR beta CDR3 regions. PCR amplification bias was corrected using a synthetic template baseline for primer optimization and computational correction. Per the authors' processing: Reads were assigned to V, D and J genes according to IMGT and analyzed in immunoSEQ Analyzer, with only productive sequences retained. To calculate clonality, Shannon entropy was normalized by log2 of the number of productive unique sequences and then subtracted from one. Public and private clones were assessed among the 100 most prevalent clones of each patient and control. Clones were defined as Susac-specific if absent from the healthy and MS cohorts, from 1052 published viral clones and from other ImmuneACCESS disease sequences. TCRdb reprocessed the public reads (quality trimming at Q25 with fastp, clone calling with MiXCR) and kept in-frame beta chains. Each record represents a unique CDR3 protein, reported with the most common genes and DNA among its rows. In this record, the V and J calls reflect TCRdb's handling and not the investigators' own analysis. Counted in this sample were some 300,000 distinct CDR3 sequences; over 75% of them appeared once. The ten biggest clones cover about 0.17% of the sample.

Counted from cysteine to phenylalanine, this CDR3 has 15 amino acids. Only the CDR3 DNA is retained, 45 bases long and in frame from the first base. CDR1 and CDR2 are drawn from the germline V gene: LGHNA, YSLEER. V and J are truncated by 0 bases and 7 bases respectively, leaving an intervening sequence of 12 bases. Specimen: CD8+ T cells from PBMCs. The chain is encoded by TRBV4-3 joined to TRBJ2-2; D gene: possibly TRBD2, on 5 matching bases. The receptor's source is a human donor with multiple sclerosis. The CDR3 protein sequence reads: CASSQEVTGSGELFF. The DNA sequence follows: TGCGCCAGCAGCCAAGAAGTGACGGGGAGCGGGGAGCTGTTTTTT.